This T cell receptor beta chain comes out of a study of cytomegalovirus exposure and HLA in healthy donors. The PCR made use of 60 Vbeta and 13 Jbeta primers. TCRdb's copy holds only in-frame clones and misses some; the assay was immunoSEQ multiplex PCR. The sample holds about 120,000 clones, 70% to 85% seen once. The trim removed 5 bases at V and 3 bases at J, leaving 12 bases unmatched. In germline, CDR1 is MDHEN, CDR2 SYDVKM. The CDR3 sequence is 19 residues long. This rearrangement joins TRBV28 to TRBJ2-1; 14 nucleotides line up with TRBD2. The TCR sequence derives from a woman between 50 and 59 years old in good health and CMV-seropositive. Sequenced material: PBMCs. The CDR3 protein is CASSAPPGTSGSSYNEQFF. The DNA for the CDR3 is TGTGCCAGCAGTGCCCCCCCCGGGACTAGCGGGAGTAGCTACAATGAGCAGTTCTTC.